This T cell receptor (beta chain) derives from a study of cytomegalovirus exposure and HLA in healthy donors. Study-level results: An ancestry cluster, one associated with Asian ancestry, reportedly showed fewer N-insertions than the 666-donor mean in a later analysis. Researchers had no immune exposure information except CMV serostatus available. Most TCR beta V segments were productive about 87% or about 30% of the time in an earlier analysis.

As regards this clone: Its specificity is unknown.

CDR1 and CDR2 from the germline V gene are SEHNR and FQNEAQ (reference sequence). The CDR3 totals 14 residues. Between the trimmed V and J ends, which lost 5 bases and 2 bases, there was a span of 13 bases. PCR employed 60 Vbeta and 13 Jbeta primers. Method: immunoSEQ multiplex PCR; TCRdb's copy keeps in-frame clones and lacks some. The sample includes around 230,000 clones, about 79% of them seen just once. The J gene is TRBJ2-7, the V gene TRBV7-9; TRBD2 is a possible D gene (6 bases). The specimen was PBMCs. The TCR originated in a male donor in good health and CMV-seronegative. CDR3 in amino acids: CASSPRDRTYEQYF. DNA of the CDR3: TGTGCCAGCAGCCCGCGGGACCGAACCTACGAGCAGTACTTC.